This T cell receptor beta chain stems from a study of blood T cell repertoires in COVID-19. Sequenced by immunoSEQ multiplex PCR; TCRdb stores in-frame clones only, minus some. The table includes 150,000 to 200,000 clones, more than 85% detected once. The TCR sequence derives from a human donor with acute COVID-19. The donor label of this sample is uncertain. The sequencing input was PBMCs or T cells enriched from blood (not recorded which).

The CDR3 spells CASSPEPGVHTEAFF. DNA of the CDR3: TGTGCCAGCAGTCCGGAACCAGGGGTACACACTGAAGCTTTCTTT. The chain joins TRBV27 to TRBJ1-1, with TRBD1 as a possible D gene (6 bases). V lost 5 bases to trimming and J lost 3 bases, with 16 bases between them. The V gene's germline CDR1 is MNHEY and CDR2 SMNVEV (reference sequence). This CDR3 comprises 15 residues.